The entry below gives a single T cell receptor (beta chain) sequence along with its context. This receptor's antigen is unknown. No base quality values were provided; no much bigger clone lies one nucleotide off. The library relied on PCR. At the Johns Hopkins FTIC core, DNA from the cultured CD4+ T cells underwent TCR sequencing with the Oncomine TCR Beta short-read assay. Genomic DNA was extracted from the cultured CD4+ T cells with the QIAamp micro DNA kit. The Oncomine TCR Beta libraries from cultured CD4+ T cells were pooled using unique dual indexes and then sequenced on an Illumina iSeq 100. In the original analysis: Non-productive sequences were removed, and CDR3s not starting with C, not ending with F or W, or shorter than 7 amino acids were discarded. The MANAFEST web application identified antigen-specific clonotypes by comparing peptide-stimulated wells against reference wells and other culture wells. An FDR below 0.05, an odds ratio above 5, and a productive frequency above 0.1% in at least two of three replicate wells were required for clones to be considered positive. A clonotype was classed as cross-reactive if the clonotype showed significant expansion both in SARS-CoV-2 spike wells and in at least one common cold coronavirus spike condition. Levenshtein distances (stringdist) and unrooted phylogenetic trees (ape) in R version 3.6.1 were used to assess CDR3 homology. TCRdb handled the public reads itself, with Q25 trimming in fastp and clone calling in MiXCR, and kept productive beta chains. Each record represents a unique CDR3 protein, reported with the most common genes and DNA among its rows. TCRdb, rather than the study authors, made the V and J calls. The table for this sample lists about 6,600 distinct CDR3 sequences; about 40% of them were counted only once. Around two fifths of the sample is held by the ten biggest clonotypes.

This sample's treatment or condition label indicates: roughly 10-day PBMC culture with coronavirus spike peptide pools or control peptides (ViraFEST assay). CD4+ T cells from unexposed donors were collected before the COVID-19 pandemic (2011-2018). To expand antigen-specific T cells with peptide pools and then pick out the expanded clonotypes through TCR sequencing, the study relied on the ViraFEST assay. Each well held 2 million to 2.5 million PBMCs cultured with approximately 9.1 ug/ml peptide pools in IMDM containing about 5% human AB serum and roughly 9 IU/ml IL-2. Half of the culture medium was replaced with fresh IL-2-containing medium on days 3 and 7. After 10 days of culture, CD4+ T cells were isolated by negative selection using the EasySep CD4+ T cell isolation kit. Unexposed donor CD4+ T cells were tested for reactivity to SARS-CoV-2 S and N and four common cold coronavirus spike pools, as cell number allowed. Ficoll-Paque Plus gradient centrifugation was used to isolate PBMCs from whole blood, and the isolated PBMCs were then either used fresh or cryopreserved at -140C. Culture conditions were generally each tested in triplicate wells. Leukapheresis product for the unexposed donors was bought commercially.

The germline V gene sets CDR1 to SGHTA and CDR2 to FQGNSA. At the junction V is shortened by 1 base and J by 3 bases; bases outside the gene matches: 8. The CDR3 numbers 17 residues from cysteine through phenylalanine. The read is trimmed to its CDR3 DNA, 51 bases read in frame from base 1. The data are from a study of vaccination and CD4 T cells after COVID-19 (dated 2022 in TCRdb). In the study overall: In the convalescent cohort there were six males and four females, among whom were two Hispanic individuals, seven Caucasians, two Asians and one multiracial person. Participants received two doses of either the Pfizer-BioNTech BNT162b2 vaccine (n=8) or the Moderna mRNA-1273 vaccine (n=2). Post-COVID blood samples were collected from convalescent patients a median of approximately 100 days after diagnosis, with a range of about 35 to 180 days. Post-vaccine blood samples were collected a median of approximately 77 days after the second vaccine dose, ranging from roughly 12 to 250 days. The cultures were stimulated with overlapping spike peptide pools from SARS-CoV-2 and from the common cold coronaviruses HCoV-NL63, HCoV-OC43 and HCoV-229E. Control cultures used a CEFX viral epitope pool as positive control, an HIV-1 Nef peptide pool as negative control, or no peptide. In ten to eleven COVID-19 convalescent patients and a handful of infection-naive healthy vaccine recipients, the spike-specific CD4+ TCR repertoire before mRNA vaccination was compared with the repertoire after mRNA vaccination. Memory CD4+ T cell crossreactivity between SARS-CoV-2 and common cold coronavirus spike proteins was assessed at the TCR clonotype level in an earlier paper using these donors. The paper's findings and limits, for the study overall: The number of convalescent patients in the study was relatively small, and the study did not examine early timepoints following natural infection. Among convalescent patients, a median approximately 88% of the SARS-CoV-2-reactive clones seen after vaccination appeared only after vaccination, which suggests priming specific to the vaccine. Of the vaccine-specific clones found in convalescent patients, nearly all (304 of 307) were mono-reactive for SARS-CoV-2 spike instead of being cross-reactive with common cold coronaviruses. An increase in the median number of SARS-CoV-2-reactive clonotypes from approximately 21 after infection to 38 after vaccination was observed, but the change was not found to be significant.

Sequencing used CD4+ T cells from blood, cultured in vitro. The clonotype comes from a human donor in good health. Here the chain combines TRBV7-2 and TRBJ2-3, and 9 bases in between align with TRBD2. The CDR3: CASSLGASSGGTDTQYF. The sequenced DNA is TGTGCCAGCAGCTTAGGGGCCAGTAGCGGGGGTACAGATACGCAGTATTTT. With the portions outside the CDR3 filled from the reference TRBV7-2 and TRBJ2-3 genes, the complete variable region becomes GAGVSQSPSNKVTEKGKDVELRCDPISGHTALYWYRQSLGQGLEFLIYFQGNSAPDKSGLPSDRFSAERTGGSVSTLTIQRTQQEDSAVYLCASSLGASSGGTDTQYFGPGTRLTVL.